This T cell receptor beta chain comes out of a study of blood T cell repertoires in COVID-19. Study-level information: Spain, Italy and the United States supplied samples that represented acute and convalescent COVID-19. Sources were T cells, B-cell-depleted T cells, or PBMCs; the material itself was cDNA or gDNA.

Some clones are missing from TCRdb's copy, which holds only in-frame ones; the method was immunoSEQ multiplex PCR. The sample lists about 200,000 clones, more than 70% occurring once. Recruitment covered about two dozen US areas and drew participants whose ages spanned about 18 to 100 years. Participants were placed into cohorts based on the clinical history they reported. The CDR3 sequence is 14 residues long. J gave up 7 bases and V 7 bases, and 10 bases lay outside the gene matches. Looked up from germline, CDR1 is KGHSH and CDR2 is LQKENI. The clonotype was recovered from a woman in her thirties or forties with acute COVID-19. The chain joins TRBV18 to TRBJ2-1; 7 bases are a match to TRBD2. Sequenced input: PBMCs or T cells enriched from blood (not recorded which). This CDR3 is CASFLLAGGNEQFF. The CDR3 DNA reads TGTGCCAGCTTTTTATTAGCGGGTGGTAATGAGCAGTTCTTC.